A selection of T cell receptor beta chains follows, all from one sample in a study of T cell changes during pregnancy in multiple sclerosis. Sequenced by immunoSEQ multiplex PCR; TCRdb stores in-frame clones only, minus some. This table holds more than 80,000 clones, roughly 96% found once. Sequencing used peripheral blood, obtained in the second trimester of pregnancy. Receptors originate from a female donor with multiple sclerosis, enrolled in a pregnancy study. Each CDR3 is given with its conserved first and last residue. A D gene is named only where the DNA matches it firmly. A row's size may be missing; if present it is once, few, many or a size class.

len	j_gene	abundance	v_gene	d_gene	CDR3aa	CDR3nt
15	TRBJ1-3	-	TRBV5-1	-	CASSLTGQAGNTIYF	TGCGCCAGCAGCTTAACAGGGCAAGCTGGAAACACCATATATTTT
17	TRBJ1-5	-	TRBV4-1	-	CASSPLVRGRENQPQHF	TGCGCCAGCAGCCCGCTAGTTCGGGGTCGAGAGAATCAGCCCCAGCATTTT
17	TRBJ2-2	-	TRBV7-6	TRBD2	CASSLAPERERAGELFF	TGTGCCAGCAGCTTAGCTCCCGAGCGGGAGAGGGCCGGGGAGCTGTTTTTT
17	TRBJ1-2	-	TRBV4-1	-	CASSQARRQGNDYGYTF	TGCGCCAGCAGCCAAGCCCGAAGGCAGGGAAATGACTATGGCTACACCTTC
14	TRBJ2-7	-	TRBV5-5	-	CASSFSGEPYEQYF	TGTGCCAGCAGCTTTTCCGGGGAACCCTACGAGCAGTACTTC
13	TRBJ1-5	-	TRBV27	-	CASSLGQFQPQHF	TGTGCCAGCAGTTTAGGGCAGTTTCAGCCCCAGCATTTT
13	TRBJ2-1	-	TRBV29-1	TRBD1	CSVEGTGYNEQFF	TGCAGCGTTGAAGGGACAGGTTACAATGAGCAGTTCTTC
15	TRBJ1-4	once	TRBV19	-	CASSMSGNPNEKLFF	TGTGCCAGTAGTATGTCAGGGAATCCTAATGAAAAACTGTTTTTT
15	TRBJ1-1	-	TRBV4-3	TRBD1	CASSHQTGGGTEAFF	TGCGCCAGCAGCCACCAAACAGGGGGAGGCACTGAAGCTTTCTTT
15	TRBJ2-1	once	TRBV25-1	-	CASSDPSDSHNEQFF	TGTGCCAGCAGTGATCCCAGCGATTCACACAATGAGCAGTTCTTC
16	TRBJ2-3	-	TRBV9	-	CASSVVDSPSTDTQYF	TGTGCCAGCAGCGTAGTGGACAGCCCCTCCACAGATACGCAGTATTTT
15	TRBJ1-3	-	TRBV27	-	CASRPDRSSGNTIYF	TGTGCCAGCAGGCCAGACAGATCCTCTGGAAACACCATATATTTT
15	TRBJ2-2	once	TRBV6-5	TRBD1	CASSTGGAGTGELFF	TGTGCCAGCAGTACAGGGGGCGCAGGTACCGGGGAGCTGTTTTTT
13	TRBJ1-2	-	TRBV14	-	CASSPDSNYGYTF	TGTGCCAGCAGCCCGGACAGCAACTATGGCTACACCTTC
16	TRBJ1-2	-	TRBV27	TRBD1	CASSLRPTGGYYGYTF	TGTGCCAGCAGTTTAAGGCCGACAGGGGGCTACTATGGCTACACCTTC
15	TRBJ1-1	-	TRBV30	TRBD1	CAWSDKTGMNTEAFF	TGTGCCTGGAGTGACAAGACAGGGATGAACACTGAAGCTTTCTTT